This T cell receptor (beta chain) was obtained from a study of metastatic and nonmetastatic thyroid tumors (dated by TCRdb to 2020 to 2021). About the full investigation: The researchers compared repertoires between peripheral blood samples and tumor or nodule tissue samples from patients with malignant or benign thyroid disease. Findings and caveats that apply to the study as a whole: In both blood and tumor samples, TCR beta diversity was reported to be significantly higher in malignant tumors than in benign nodules.

No patient had received any treatment before thyroid surgery. Using T-cell receptor beta sequencing, the study looked back at clinical samples from patients collected from the early 2010s to the late 2010s. V is shortened by 6 bases, J by 2 bases, and the region joining them spans 11 bases. Based on the germline V gene (reference sequence), the CDR1 and CDR2 sequences are LNHDA and SQIVND. The CDR3 goes from the cysteine to the phenylalanine over 13 residues. The only DNA kept is the CDR3, 39 bases in frame from the first base. Libraries were built with PCR. Data came from an Illumina HiSeq 4000. The TCR beta-chain CDR3 region of each patient was profiled by high-throughput sequencing. The original pipeline was this. A classifier to discriminate distant-metastatic papillary thyroid cancer patients was built from CDR3 differences across clinicopathological groups. The Shannon index was used to measure repertoire diversity, and the Morisita-Horn index was used to measure how similar tumor and blood repertoires were. TCRdb passed the public sequencing reads through fastp at Q25 and MiXCR, retaining productive beta sequences. TCRdb assigned the V and J calls; the authors' analysis was not used. This sample has 55,000 or so clones in its table, and approximately 19% of those were observed once. The ten top clones hold about 3% of the sample.

In this sample, this clone turned up many times. Which antigen it targets is not known. No per-base quality is available; no much larger clone lies one base away. This receptor was taken from a female donor with papillary thyroid cancer or a benign thyroid nodule (not recorded which). Some clones in this sample may be carry-over from other donors' samples. Recombination joined TRBV19 with TRBJ2-7; tentative D gene TRBD1, with 6 bases matching. Specimen: blood. The CDR3: CASSINRAYEQYF. The DNA sequence is TGTGCCAGTAGCATCAACAGGGCCTACGAGCAGTACTTC.